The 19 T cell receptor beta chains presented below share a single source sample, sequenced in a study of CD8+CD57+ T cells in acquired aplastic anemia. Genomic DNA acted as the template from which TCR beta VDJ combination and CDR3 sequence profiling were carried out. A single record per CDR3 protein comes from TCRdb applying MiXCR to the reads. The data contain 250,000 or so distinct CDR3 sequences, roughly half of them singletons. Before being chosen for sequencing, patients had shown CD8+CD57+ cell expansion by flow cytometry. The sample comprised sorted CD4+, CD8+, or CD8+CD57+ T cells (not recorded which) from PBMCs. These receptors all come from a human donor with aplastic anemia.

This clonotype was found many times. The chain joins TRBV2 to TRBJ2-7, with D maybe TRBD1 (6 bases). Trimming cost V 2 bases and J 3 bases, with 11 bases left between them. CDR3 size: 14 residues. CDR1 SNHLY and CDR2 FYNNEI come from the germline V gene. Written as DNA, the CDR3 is TGTGCCAGCAGTGAATCAGGGGCTGGCTACGAGCAGTACTTC. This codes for CASSESGAGYEQYF.

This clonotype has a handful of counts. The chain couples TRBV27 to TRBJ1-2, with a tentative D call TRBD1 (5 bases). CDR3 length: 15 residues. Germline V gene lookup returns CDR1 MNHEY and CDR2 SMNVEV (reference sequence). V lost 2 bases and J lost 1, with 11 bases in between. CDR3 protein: CASSLSGTINYGYTF. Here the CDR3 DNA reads TGTGCCAGCAGTTTAAGCGGGACGATTAACTATGGCTACACCTTC.

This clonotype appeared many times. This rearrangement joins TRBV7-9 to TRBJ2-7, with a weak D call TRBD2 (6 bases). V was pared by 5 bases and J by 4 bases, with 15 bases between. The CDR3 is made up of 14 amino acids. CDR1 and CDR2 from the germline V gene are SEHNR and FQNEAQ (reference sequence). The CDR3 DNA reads TGTGCCAGCAGCGGACAAGGAGGGATATACGAGCAGTACTTC. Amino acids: CASSGQGGIYEQYF.

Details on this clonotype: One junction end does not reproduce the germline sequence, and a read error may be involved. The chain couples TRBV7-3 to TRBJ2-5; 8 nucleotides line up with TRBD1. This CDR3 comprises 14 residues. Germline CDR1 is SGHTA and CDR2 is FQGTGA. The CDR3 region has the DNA TGTGCCAGCAGCCGACAGGGGCGAGGCGAGAGCCAGTACTTC. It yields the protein CASSRQGRGESQYF.

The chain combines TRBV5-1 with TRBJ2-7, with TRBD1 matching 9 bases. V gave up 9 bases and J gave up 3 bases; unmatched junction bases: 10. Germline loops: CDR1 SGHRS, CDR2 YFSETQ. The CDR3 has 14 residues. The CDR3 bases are TGCGCCACCTCCCGGGACAGGGAGTTCTACGAGCAGTACTTC. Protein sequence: CATSRDREFYEQYF.

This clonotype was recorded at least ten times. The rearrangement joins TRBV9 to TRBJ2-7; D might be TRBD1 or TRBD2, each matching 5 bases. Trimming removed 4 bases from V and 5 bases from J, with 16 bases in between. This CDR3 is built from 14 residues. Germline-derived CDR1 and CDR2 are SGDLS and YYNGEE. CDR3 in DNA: TGTGCCAGCAGCCAATCCGGGGCGCAGAACGAGCAGTACTTC. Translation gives CASSQSGAQNEQYF.

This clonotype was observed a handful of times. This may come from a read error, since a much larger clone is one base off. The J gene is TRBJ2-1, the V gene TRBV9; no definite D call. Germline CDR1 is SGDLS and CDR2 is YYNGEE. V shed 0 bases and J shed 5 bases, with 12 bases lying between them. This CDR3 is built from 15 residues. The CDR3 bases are TGTGCCAGCAGCGTAGGACCAGCGAGTAACAATGAGCAGTTCTTC. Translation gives CASSVGPASNNEQFF.

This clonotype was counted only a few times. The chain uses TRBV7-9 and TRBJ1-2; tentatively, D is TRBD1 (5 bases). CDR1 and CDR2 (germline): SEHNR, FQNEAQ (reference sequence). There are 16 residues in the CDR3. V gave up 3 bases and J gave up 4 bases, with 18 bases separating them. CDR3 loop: CASSFAPGTGGYGYTF. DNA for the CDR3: TGTGCCAGCAGCTTCGCCCCCGGTACGGGGGGCTATGGCTACACCTTC.

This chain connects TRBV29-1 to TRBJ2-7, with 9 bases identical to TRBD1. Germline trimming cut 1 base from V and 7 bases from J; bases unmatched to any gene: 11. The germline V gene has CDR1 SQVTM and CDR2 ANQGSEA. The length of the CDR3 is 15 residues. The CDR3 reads CSVEGAIQGAWEQYF. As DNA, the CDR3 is TGCAGCGTTGAAGGGGCAATACAGGGGGCTTGGGAGCAGTACTTC.

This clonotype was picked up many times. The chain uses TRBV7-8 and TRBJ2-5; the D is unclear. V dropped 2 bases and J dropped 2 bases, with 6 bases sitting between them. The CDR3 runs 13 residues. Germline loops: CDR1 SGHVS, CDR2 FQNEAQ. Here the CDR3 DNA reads TGTGCCAGCAGCTTAAACCTTCAAGAGACCCAGTACTTC. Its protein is CASSLNLQETQYF.

The CDR3 sequence is CASSLVPGDTQYF. The DNA for the CDR3 is TGTGCCAGCAGCTTAGTACCGGGAGATACGCAGTATTTT. V and J are TRBV11-2 and TRBJ2-3, with D unresolved. This CDR3 region has 13 residues. Germline V lookup: CDR1 SGHAT, CDR2 FQNNGV. Trimming shortened V by 1 base and J by 5 bases, and 7 bases separated the two germline ends.

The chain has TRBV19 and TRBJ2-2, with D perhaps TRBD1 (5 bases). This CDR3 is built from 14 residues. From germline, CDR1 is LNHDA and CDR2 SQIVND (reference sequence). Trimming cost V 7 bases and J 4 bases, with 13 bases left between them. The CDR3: CASMTEEFTGELFF. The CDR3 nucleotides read TGTGCCAGTATGACAGAGGAATTCACCGGGGAGCTGTTTTTT.

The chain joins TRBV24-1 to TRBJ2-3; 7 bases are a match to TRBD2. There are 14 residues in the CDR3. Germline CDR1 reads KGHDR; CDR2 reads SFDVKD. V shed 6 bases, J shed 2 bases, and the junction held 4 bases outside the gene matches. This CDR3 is CATSTRGTTDTQYF. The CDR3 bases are TGTGCCACCAGTACGCGGGGGACCACAGATACGCAGTATTTT.

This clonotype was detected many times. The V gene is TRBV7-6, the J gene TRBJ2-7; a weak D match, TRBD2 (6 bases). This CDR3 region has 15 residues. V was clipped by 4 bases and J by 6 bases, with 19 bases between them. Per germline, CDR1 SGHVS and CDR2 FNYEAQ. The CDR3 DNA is TGTGCCAGCAGCTCACACGCGGGACTGGTCTCCGAGCAGTACTTC. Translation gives CASSSHAGLVSEQYF.

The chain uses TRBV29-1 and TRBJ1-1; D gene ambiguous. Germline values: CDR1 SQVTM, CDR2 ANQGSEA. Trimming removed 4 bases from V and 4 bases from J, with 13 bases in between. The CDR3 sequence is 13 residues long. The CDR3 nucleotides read TGCAGCGTTGTCGGGCAGGCCCCCACTGAAGCTTTCTTT. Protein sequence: CSVVGQAPTEAFF.

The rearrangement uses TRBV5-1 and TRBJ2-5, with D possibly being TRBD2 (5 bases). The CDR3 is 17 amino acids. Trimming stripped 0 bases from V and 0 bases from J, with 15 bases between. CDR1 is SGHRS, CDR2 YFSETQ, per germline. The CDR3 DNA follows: TGCGCCAGCAGCTTGGGGGCAAGCGGATACTACCAAGAGACCCAGTACTTC. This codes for CASSLGASGYYQETQYF.

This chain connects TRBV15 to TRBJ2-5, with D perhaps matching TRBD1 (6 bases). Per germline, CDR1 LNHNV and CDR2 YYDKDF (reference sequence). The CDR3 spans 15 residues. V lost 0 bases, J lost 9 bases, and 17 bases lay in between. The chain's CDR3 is CATSRDRGGGQPQYF. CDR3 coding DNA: TGTGCCACCAGCAGAGATCGTGGGGGCGGTCAGCCCCAGTACTTC. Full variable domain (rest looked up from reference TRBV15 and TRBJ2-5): DAMVIQNPRYQVTQFGKPVTLSCSQTLNHNVMYWYQQKSSQAPKLLFHYYDKDFNNEADTPDNFQSRRPNTSFCFLDIRSPGLGDTAMYLCATSRDRGGGQPQYFGPGTRLLVL.

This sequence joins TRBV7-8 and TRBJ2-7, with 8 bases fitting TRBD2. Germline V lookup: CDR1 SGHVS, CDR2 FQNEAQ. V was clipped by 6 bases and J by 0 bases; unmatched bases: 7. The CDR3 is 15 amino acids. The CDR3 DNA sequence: TGTGCCAGCAGTTTTCTAGGGACTAGCTCCTACGAGCAGTACTTC. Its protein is CASSFLGTSSYEQYF.

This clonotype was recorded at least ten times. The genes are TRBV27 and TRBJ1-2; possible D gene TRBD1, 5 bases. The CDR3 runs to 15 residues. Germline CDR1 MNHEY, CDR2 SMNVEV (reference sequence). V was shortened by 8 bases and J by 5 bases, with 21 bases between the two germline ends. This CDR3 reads CASAAILGLGYGYTF. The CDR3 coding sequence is TGTGCCAGCGCGGCGATACTGGGACTAGGTTATGGCTACACCTTC.